These 22 T cell receptor beta chains came from one sample sequenced in a study of CD8 T cells in Susac syndrome. Reverse transcription of about 0.45 to 1 ug RNA used random hexamers. A single record per CDR3 protein comes from TCRdb applying MiXCR to the immunoSEQ multiplex PCR reads. The sample shows approximately 190,000 distinct CDR3 sequences, over 90% of them seen only once. The material sequenced was CD4+ T cells from PBMCs. The source is a human donor with multiple sclerosis.

The V call is TRBV2, the J call TRBJ2-2, with D uncertain. The germline V gene has CDR1 SNHLY and CDR2 FYNNEI. Trimming removed 1 base from V and 2 bases from J, with 11 bases in between. The CDR3 sequence is 16 residues long. The CDR3 nucleotides are TGTGCCAGCAGTGAAGGCGCCTCGGTAAACACCGGGGAGCTGTTTTTT. Its protein product is CASSEGASVNTGELFF. The full variable domain, completed using reference TRBV2 and TRBJ2-2, is EPEVTQTPSHQVTQMGQEVILRCVPISNHLYFYWYRQILGQKVEFLVSFYNNEISEKSEIFDDQFSVERPDGSNFTLKIRSTKLEDSAMYFCASSEGASVNTGELFFGEGSRLTVL.

The rearrangement uses TRBV3-1 and TRBJ2-7, with TRBD2 matching 8 bases. CDR1 is LGHDT, CDR2 YNNKEL, per germline (reference sequence). The V and J ends lost 3 bases and 0 bases, in that order; junction bases with no gene match: 7. The CDR3 totals 16 residues. This CDR3 is CASSQPGLVSSYEQYF. The CDR3 coding sequence is TGTGCCAGCAGCCAGCCGGGACTAGTGAGCTCCTACGAGCAGTACTTC.

The chain has TRBV30 and TRBJ2-5; D is ambiguous. This CDR3 has 13 amino acids. The germline V gene encodes CDR1 GTSNPN and CDR2 SVGIG (reference sequence). The CDR3 protein is CGSGEPGIGTQYF. The DNA of the CDR3 is TGTGGGAGTGGGGAACCGGGCATCGGGACCCAGTACTTC.

The J gene is TRBJ2-7, the V gene TRBV27, with D possibly being TRBD1 or TRBD2 (5 bases each). Per germline, CDR1 MNHEY and CDR2 SMNVEV (reference sequence). V was clipped by 5 bases and J by 3 bases, with 11 bases between them. The CDR3 is 13 residues long. The CDR3 sequence: CASSPRGHYEQYF. CDR3 DNA sequence: TGTGCCAGCAGTCCCCGGGGCCACTACGAGCAGTACTTC.

This clonotype was found once. The chain couples TRBV20-1 to TRBJ2-1; D gene uncertain. Trimming stripped 5 bases from V and 5 bases from J, with 4 bases between. From germline, CDR1 is DFQATT and CDR2 SNEGSKA (reference sequence). This CDR3 is built from 10 residues. Here the CDR3 DNA reads TGCAGTGCTGTGGACAATGAGCAGTTCTTC. This sequence encodes CSAVDNEQFF.

For the CDR3, the DNA is TGTGCCAGCTCACCACTCAGGGAGGGGACCGAGCAGTACTTC. Translation: CASSPLREGTEQYF. V usage is TRBV18 and J usage is TRBJ2-7, with TRBD2 matching over 7 bases. Unmatched junction bases numbered 6, after V lost 1 base and J lost 6 bases. CDR3 size: 14 residues. Germline V lookup: CDR1 KGHSH, CDR2 LQKENI.

This chain uses TRBV5-1 with TRBJ2-5, with D possibly matching TRBD2 (6 bases). The V end lost 4 bases, the J end lost 3 bases, and 13 bases lay between the germline ends. The CDR3 contains 14 residues. Germline values: CDR1 SGHRS, CDR2 YFSETQ. CDR3 in DNA: TGCGCCAGCAGCGGGAGGATAGGGGAAGAGACCCAGTACTTC. It is translated as CASSGRIGEETQYF.

The chain has TRBV20-1 and TRBJ1-1; D is unclear. V lost 6 bases and J lost 5, with 19 bases in between. The germline CDR1 and CDR2 sequences are DFQATT and SNEGSKA (reference sequence). The CDR3 totals 14 residues. The CDR3 DNA follows: TGCAGTGCCCTCAAAACATTCGGAGAAACTGAAGCTTTCTTT. It is translated as CSALKTFGETEAFF.

The chain combines TRBV3-1 with TRBJ2-5; D possibly corresponds to TRBD1 (7 bases). Germline CDR1 LGHDT, CDR2 YNNKEL (reference sequence). The CDR3 extends over 12 amino acids. V dropped 3 bases and J dropped 7 bases, with 9 bases sitting between them. CDR3 bases: TGTGCCAGCAGCCAGCAGGGGGGGACCCAGTACTTC. It specifies CASSQQGGTQYF.

As concerns this clonotype: A junction end diverges from the germline sequence, so it may reflect a read error. The J gene is TRBJ2-3, the V gene TRBV27; a possible D gene is TRBD1 (5 bases). The germline V gene encodes CDR1 MNHEY and CDR2 SMNVEV (reference sequence). The CDR3 length is 12 residues. DNA for the CDR3: TGTGCCAGCAGTACCCTCACAGGTACGCAGTATTTT. Translated: CASSTLTGTQYF.

The J gene is TRBJ2-3, the V gene TRBV5-1, with D possibly called TRBD1 or TRBD2 (7 bases each). CDR1 and CDR2 (germline): SGHRS, YFSETQ. This CDR3 region has 16 residues. V lost 4 bases to trimming and J lost 3 bases, with 18 bases between them. The CDR3 DNA reads TGCGCCAGCAGCCTAGATCCAGGGGGGGTGACAGATACGCAGTATTTT. It codes for CASSLDPGGVTDTQYF.

The genes are TRBV9 and TRBJ2-3, with TRBD1 as a possible D gene (5 bases). This CDR3 has 17 amino acids. Germline CDR1 reads SGDLS; CDR2 reads YYNGEE. Trimming cost V 4 bases and J 0 bases, with 18 bases left between them. The CDR3 DNA reads TGTGCCAGCAGCCAATTTTACCAGGGTTTTAGCACAGATACGCAGTATTTT. Protein sequence: CASSQFYQGFSTDTQYF.

This chain uses TRBV24-1 with TRBJ2-1, with 13 positions matching TRBD2. The junction had 5 bases not matched to a gene; V was cut back by 3 bases and J by 7 bases. Germline values: CDR1 KGHDR, CDR2 SFDVKD. This CDR3 comprises 16 residues. The CDR3 DNA sequence: TGTGCCACCAGTGATCCAGGACTAGCGGGAGCTAATGAGCAGTTCTTC. Its protein product is CATSDPGLAGANEQFF.

This chain links TRBV3-1 with TRBJ2-1, with 10 positions matching TRBD2. Germline loops: CDR1 LGHDT, CDR2 YNNKEL (reference sequence). The CDR3 totals 15 residues. The trim removed 1 base at V and 4 bases at J, leaving 1 base unmatched. CDR3 in DNA: TGTGCCAGCAGCCAAGCTAGCGGGGGATACAATGAGCAGTTCTTC. Encoded protein: CASSQASGGYNEQFF.

The J gene is TRBJ2-7, the V gene TRBV18; D may be TRBD2 (5 bases). Trimming pared 3 bases from V and 5 bases from J, leaving 11 bases between. This CDR3 contains 13 residues. CDR1 KGHSH and CDR2 LQKENI come from the germline V gene. The CDR3 sequence is CASSPGIWDEQYF. Here the CDR3 DNA reads TGTGCCAGCTCACCCGGGATTTGGGACGAGCAGTACTTC.

The J gene is TRBJ2-7, the V gene TRBV20-1; unclear D gene. Trimming took 3 bases from V and 6 from J, leaving 12 bases between them. This CDR3 has 12 residues. In germline, CDR1 is DFQATT, CDR2 SNEGSKA (reference sequence). The CDR3 region has the DNA TGCAGTGCTAGCCCCAGACAACTCGAGCAGTACTTC. It translates to CSASPRQLEQYF.

The V call is TRBV10-3, the J call TRBJ2-1; D is undetermined. Germline CDR1 and CDR2: ENHRY and SYGVKD. V lost 10 bases, J lost 8 bases, and 18 bases lay in between. The CDR3 has 13 amino acids. DNA for the CDR3: TGTGCCACCGAACCAACCTCCCGACATGAGCAGTTCTTC. Translation: CATEPTSRHEQFF.

The CDR3 coding sequence is TGTGCCAGCAGCCAAGAGCGGCTGCTCGGAGCTTTCTTT. Amino acids: CASSQERLLGAFF. V and J are TRBV3-1 and TRBJ1-1; D ambiguous. V gave up 0 bases and J gave up 10 bases, with 12 bases separating them. The CDR3 contains 13 residues. CDR1 LGHDT and CDR2 YNNKEL come from the germline V gene (reference sequence).

The genes are TRBV11-2 and TRBJ1-2; D might be TRBD1 (6 bases). Per germline, CDR1 SGHAT and CDR2 FQNNGV. CDR3 length: 15 amino acids. The V end was cut by 3 bases, the J end by 3 bases, with 14 bases between. The CDR3 DNA is TGTGCCAGCAGCTTGTGGGGGGCAGGGTACTATGGCTACACCTTC. This codes for CASSLWGAGYYGYTF.

This clonotype appeared once. This sequence joins TRBV27 and TRBJ2-6, with D tentatively TRBD1 or TRBD2 (6 bases each). V lost 1 base to trimming and J lost 1 base, with 11 bases between them. This CDR3 region has 17 residues. Germline CDR1 reads MNHEY; CDR2 reads SMNVEV (reference sequence). This chain's CDR3 is CASSLWGAGSGANVLTF. In DNA, the CDR3 is TGTGCCAGCAGTTTATGGGGGGCAGGTTCTGGGGCCAACGTCCTGACTTTC.

This clonotype showed up just once. This sequence joins TRBV20-1 and TRBJ2-1; maybe TRBD1 (6 bases). The V end lost 6 bases, the J end lost 5 bases, and 14 bases lay between the germline ends. The CDR3 spans 13 residues. Per the germline V gene, CDR1 is DFQATT and CDR2 is SNEGSKA (reference sequence). The CDR3 DNA follows: TGCAGTGCGGCTAGTAGGGGGAACAATGAGCAGTTCTTC. This encodes CSAASRGNNEQFF.

V and J are TRBV23-1 and TRBJ1-1; the match to TRBD1 covers 8 bases. TRBV23-1 is flagged as an ORF with uncertain function. The CDR3 extends over 16 amino acids. J was trimmed by 2 bases and V by 0 bases; bases with no gene match: 5. CDR3 nucleotides: TGCGCCAGCAGTCAATCGTTCCCAGGGGGCAACACTGAAGCTTTCTTT. Its protein is CASSQSFPGGNTEAFF.